This T cell receptor beta chain came from a study of blood T cell repertoires in COVID-19. Turning to the study itself: Sites across the United States, Italy and Spain contributed samples from acute and convalescent COVID-19. The analysed material was cDNA or gDNA that came from T cells, B-cell-depleted T cells, or PBMCs.

The germline V gene encodes CDR1 LNHDA and CDR2 SQIVND (reference sequence). The CDR3 has 15 residues. V shed 5 bases and J 5 bases; nucleotides not matched to a gene: 8. Original analysis: Reference gene primer amplification gave estimated nucleated cell counts. Method: immunoSEQ multiplex PCR; TCRdb's copy keeps in-frame clones and lacks some. V and J calls and clone size are as listed in that table; D and trimming were resolved from the DNA. The sample lists tens of thousands of clones; 90% were seen once. The sequencing input was peripheral blood. The sequence derives from a human donor in a cohort sampled during active COVID-19. The V gene is TRBV19, the J gene TRBJ2-1; 8 nucleotides agree with TRBD2. CDR3 nucleotide sequence: TGTGCCAGTAGTCCACTGGGACTAGGAAACAATGAGCAGTTCTTC. Encoded protein: CASSPLGLGNNEQFF.